Shown below are 26 T cell receptor beta chains from a single sample sequenced in a study of blood T cell repertoires in COVID-19 (dated by TCRdb to the early 2020s). Receptor amplification or capture employed the immunoSEQ multiplex PCR assay. TCRdb's version of the immuneACCESS table is confined to in-frame rearrangements and falls short of the full clone set. An unresolved V gene accounts for under half of the shortfall where checked; the remainder is of unknown origin. Across this sample there are approximately 300,000 clones, with 70% to 90% seen only once. The ten top clones hold around 6% of the sample. Sequenced input: PBMCs or T cells enriched from blood (not recorded which). The origin of the receptors is a woman in her thirties who had recovered from COVID-19.

This clone was seen a few times. The chain combines TRBV30 with TRBJ1-2; the match to TRBD1 covers 9 bases. Germline V gene lookup returns CDR1 GTSNPN and CDR2 SVGIG (reference sequence). The CDR3 runs 13 residues. V trimming: 3 bases; J trimming: 6 bases; junction bases outside the gene matches: 5. CDR3 bases: TGTGCCTGGAGGAAAACAGGGGGCCATGGCTACACCTTC. Encoded protein: CAWRKTGGHGYTF.

The chain recombines TRBV15 with TRBJ1-5; 7 bases match TRBD1. The CDR3 has 15 residues. Germline V gene data show CDR1 as LNHNV and CDR2 as YYDKDF (reference sequence). J gave up 1 base and V 7 bases, and 7 bases lay outside the gene matches. CDR3 protein: CATTDRTGSNQPQHF. CDR3 sequence (DNA): TGTGCCACCACCGATAGGACAGGCAGCAATCAGCCCCAGCATTTT.

The gene calls are TRBV6-6 and TRBJ1-5; TRBD1 might be the D (5 bases). V was shortened by 5 bases and J by 7 bases, with 15 bases between the two germline ends. Germline V gene lookup returns CDR1 MNHNY and CDR2 SVGAGI (reference sequence). The CDR3 is 14 residues long. The CDR3 DNA sequence: TGTGCCAGCAGTGTTTCCGGGGGAGACCAGCCCCAGCATTTT. The encoded protein is CASSVSGGDQPQHF.

V gene TRBV9 combines with J gene TRBJ1-2; D is unclear. Trimming took off 5 bases at V and 3 bases at J, with 11 bases between the two ends. The CDR3 totals 13 residues. CDR1 and CDR2 from the germline V gene are SGDLS and YYNGEE. CDR3 protein: CASSGRFDYGYTF. CDR3 nucleotides: TGTGCCAGCAGTGGGCGATTCGACTATGGCTACACCTTC.

This rearrangement joins TRBV27 to TRBJ1-6; the D gene is possibly TRBD1 (6 bases). V gave up 1 base and J gave up 14 bases, with 21 bases separating them. Germline CDR1 reads MNHEY; CDR2 reads SMNVEV (reference sequence). The CDR3 has 16 amino acids. CDR3 amino acids: CASSLLGTSNRLSLHF. CDR3 bases: TGTGCCAGCAGTTTATTGGGGACAAGTAATAGATTGTCCCTCCACTTT.

The sample holds one count of this clone. The J gene is TRBJ1-2, the V gene TRBV3-1 (or the pseudogene TRBV3-2); perhaps TRBD1 as D (6 bases). The germline CDR1 and CDR2 sequences are LGHDT and YNNKEL (reference sequence). The CDR3 has 15 residues. Trimming left V 4 bases short and J 4 bases short, with 16 bases between. DNA for the CDR3: TGTGCCAGCAGCCCCACCGTGGGGGCTAGCTATGGCTACACCTTC. Protein: CASSPTVGASYGYTF.

This clone has just one count. The chain carries TRBV19 and TRBJ2-2; D possibly corresponds to TRBD1 (6 bases). V was trimmed by 6 bases and J by 5 bases, leaving 16 bases between them. This CDR3 has 15 residues. From germline, CDR1 is LNHDA and CDR2 SQIVND (reference sequence). The CDR3 is CASRHSDRVTGELFF. CDR3 bases: TGTGCCAGTAGACACTCGGACAGAGTAACCGGGGAGCTGTTTTTT. The whole variable domain, filled in from reference TRBV19 and TRBJ2-2, reads DGGITQSPKYLFRKEGQNVTLSCEQNLNHDAMYWYRQDPGQGLRLIYYSQIVNDFQKGDIAEGYSVSREKKESFPLTVTSAQKNPTAFYLCASRHSDRVTGELFFGEGSRLTVL.

The gene calls are TRBV5-1 and TRBJ2-3, with 9 bases aligning to TRBD2. The CDR3 is 17 residues long. Germline CDR1 reads SGHRS; CDR2 reads YFSETQ. With 0 bases clipped from V and 2 bases from J, the junction kept 7 bases outside the gene matches. In DNA form, the CDR3 reads TGCGCCAGCAGCTTGGCCCGGCTAGCGGGGATCACAGATACGCAGTATTTT. This encodes CASSLARLAGITDTQYF.

The V and J genes are TRBV5-1 and TRBJ1-2, with TRBD1 as a possible D gene (5 bases). CDR3 length: 15 amino acids. The germline V gene encodes CDR1 SGHRS and CDR2 YFSETQ. V lost 0 bases and J 4 bases, leaving 13 bases between the germline ends. Here the CDR3 reads CASSLVERGSYGYTF. In DNA form, the CDR3 reads TGCGCCAGCAGCTTGGTCGAAAGGGGCAGCTATGGCTACACCTTC. The whole variable domain, filled in from reference TRBV5-1 and TRBJ1-2, reads KAGVTQTPRYLIKTRGQQVTLSCSPISGHRSVSWYQQTPGQGLQFLFEYFSETQRNKGNFPGRFSGRQFSNSRSEMNVSTLELGDSALYLCASSLVERGSYGYTFGSGTRLTVV.

The chain has TRBV7-9 and TRBJ2-5; D not resolved. Trimming took off 4 bases at V and 5 bases at J, with 5 bases between the two ends. This CDR3 is 11 amino acids long. CDR1 and CDR2 (germline): SEHNR, FQNEAQ (reference sequence). DNA of the CDR3: TGTGCCAGCAGCTCCCCGGAGACCCAGTACTTC. Its protein is CASSSPETQYF.

The chain is built from TRBV5-8 and TRBJ2-5; 10 bases are a match to TRBD2. The length of the CDR3 is 16 residues. J lost 5 bases, V lost 2 bases, and 9 bases had no gene match. The germline gives CDR1 SGHTS, CDR2 YDEGEE. CDR3 DNA: TGTGCCAGCAGCTTTGGATTAGCGGGGGGAACCGAGACCCAGTACTTC. Its translation is CASSFGLAGGTETQYF.

V usage is TRBV12-3 or TRBV12-4 and J usage is TRBJ1-1, with a possible D match to TRBD1 (6 bases). CDR3 length: 13 residues. Trimming removed 5 bases at V and 1 base at J, with 8 bases between. The CDR3 is CASSLQGNTEAFF. DNA of the CDR3: TGTGCCAGCAGTCTACAGGGGAACACTGAAGCTTTCTTT.

This sequence joins TRBV11-1 and TRBJ2-3; 7 bases are shared with TRBD1. Germline V gene lookup returns CDR1 SGHAT and CDR2 FQDESV (reference sequence). The CDR3 contains 15 residues. V lost 6 bases and J lost 5; bases outside the gene matches: 11. The CDR3 reads CASSLRGLAIDTQYF. DNA of the CDR3: TGTGCCAGCAGTCTTAGGGGGCTAGCTATAGATACGCAGTATTTT.

The rearrangement joins TRBV7-2 to TRBJ1-2, with D tentatively TRBD1 (6 bases). The CDR3 runs to 15 residues. The ends were cut back, 4 bases at V and 7 bases at J, with 19 bases in the middle. Germline assignment: CDR1 SGHTA and CDR2 FQGNSA. The DNA for the CDR3 is TGTGCCAGCAGCTCCTTAAGTGCAGGGGCTAGTGGCTACACCTTC. This encodes CASSSLSAGASGYTF. Full variable domain (rest looked up from reference TRBV7-2 and TRBJ1-2): GAGVSQSPSNKVTEKGKDVELRCDPISGHTALYWYRQSLGQGLEFLIYFQGNSAPDKSGLPSDRFSAERTGGSVSTLTIQRTQQEDSAVYLCASSSLSAGASGYTFGSGTRLTVV.

The chain links TRBV19 to TRBJ2-3, with 13 bases aligning to TRBD2. This CDR3 has 15 residues. The ends lost 7 bases at V and 4 bases at J; junction bases unmatched: 5. Germline V gene sequence: CDR1 LNHDA, CDR2 SQIVND (reference sequence). The CDR3 protein is CASTKLAGGADTQYF. The CDR3 region has the DNA TGTGCCAGTACCAAACTAGCGGGGGGGGCAGATACGCAGTATTTT.

This clone came up a few times. V gene TRBV2 combines with J gene TRBJ1-5, with 7 bases that match TRBD1. The CDR3 length is 15 residues. V lost 8 bases to trimming and J lost 4 bases; unmatched junction nucleotides: 11. Looked up from germline, CDR1 is SNHLY and CDR2 is FYNNEI. The CDR3 DNA is TGTGCCAGCCAGCTCCGGGACAGCGTGAATCAGCCCCAGCATTTT. It translates to CASQLRDSVNQPQHF.

In this sample, this clone turned up once. This chain uses TRBV28 with TRBJ2-6; 8 bases align to TRBD1. The junction had 9 bases not matched to a gene; V was cut back by 5 bases and J by 9 bases. The CDR3 is 15 residues long. CDR1 is MDHEN and CDR2 is SYDVKM in the germline V gene. The DNA for the CDR3 is TGTGCCAGCAGTAGCCGGACAGGGCTGGTCAACGTCCTGACTTTC. Translating gives CASSSRTGLVNVLTF.

The chain combines TRBV28 with TRBJ1-2; D is ambiguous. Deletions cut 6 bases from V and 3 bases from J, with 11 bases between. Per the germline V gene, CDR1 is MDHEN and CDR2 is SYDVKM. This CDR3 is built from 13 residues. Here the CDR3 DNA reads TGTGCCAGCAGCACCGGGAAACACTATGGCTACACCTTC. The encoded protein is CASSTGKHYGYTF.

V and J are TRBV6-1 and TRBJ2-7; perhaps TRBD1 as D (5 bases). V lost 3 bases, J lost 4 bases, and 10 bases lay in between. Germline V gene lookup returns CDR1 MNHNS and CDR2 SASEGT. The CDR3 is 13 amino acids. The chain's CDR3 is CASSDGKGYEQYF. As DNA, the CDR3 is TGTGCCAGCAGTGACGGAAAGGGGTACGAGCAGTACTTC.

This rearrangement joins TRBV5-3 to TRBJ2-1; D gene uncertain. TRBV5-3 belongs to the ORF category, with a function that is uncertain. Trimming stripped 4 bases from V and 5 bases from J, with 13 bases between. This CDR3 contains 14 residues. CDR3 sequence reads: CARSPGSGHNEQFF. Written as DNA, the CDR3 is TGTGCCAGAAGCCCAGGAAGTGGCCACAATGAGCAGTTCTTC.

The chain recombines TRBV9 with TRBJ2-3, with 7 bases that match TRBD1. V shed 4 bases and J 2 bases; nucleotides not matched to a gene: 10. This CDR3 region has 16 residues. Germline assignment: CDR1 SGDLS and CDR2 YYNGEE. CDR3 protein: CASSPNRQGNTDTQYF. CDR3 DNA sequence: TGTGCCAGCAGCCCAAACCGACAGGGAAACACAGATACGCAGTATTTT.

The chain links TRBV5-6 to TRBJ2-2; 8 nucleotides line up with TRBD1. The germline V gene encodes CDR1 SGHDT and CDR2 YYEEEE. J was trimmed by 1 base and V by 3 bases; bases with no gene match: 2. This CDR3 spans 15 amino acids. CDR3 nucleotide sequence: TGTGCCAGCAGCTCCGGGACAGGGAACACCGGGGAGCTGTTTTTT. As protein: CASSSGTGNTGELFF.

The gene calls are TRBV19 and TRBJ1-2; weak D call: TRBD1 (5 bases). Per germline, CDR1 LNHDA and CDR2 SQIVND (reference sequence). The CDR3 spans 14 residues. V was clipped by 0 bases and J by 5 bases, with 10 bases between them. CDR3 sequence (DNA): TGTGCCAGTAGTATAGATTGGTCAGGGTATGGCTACACCTTC. This translates into CASSIDWSGYGYTF.

On this clone: The sample holds other DNA sequences that translate to the same CDR3. The gene calls are TRBV4-2 and TRBJ1-1; 10 positions match TRBD1. Germline values: CDR1 LGHNA, CDR2 YNFKEQ. The trim removed 3 bases at V and 4 bases at J, leaving 2 bases unmatched. The CDR3 covers 14 residues. The CDR3 sequence: CASSQDRGSTEAFF. The CDR3 DNA follows: TGTGCCAGCAGCCAGGACAGGGGGTCCACTGAAGCTTTCTTT.

The J gene is TRBJ1-2, the V gene TRBV19; a weak D match, TRBD1 (5 bases). Trimming took off 7 bases at V and 4 bases at J, with 13 bases between the two ends. CDR3 length: 13 residues. Germline V gene data show CDR1 as LNHDA and CDR2 as SQIVND (reference sequence). The CDR3 here is CASTPGGSYGYTF. DNA of the CDR3: TGTGCCAGTACCCCGGGGGGGTCCTATGGCTACACCTTC.

This clone was picked up one time. The V call is TRBV9, the J call TRBJ2-7, with a possible D match to TRBD1 (6 bases). Germline assignment: CDR1 SGDLS and CDR2 YYNGEE. V shed 3 bases and J shed 5 bases, with 21 bases lying between them. The CDR3 has 16 amino acids. The CDR3 loop is CASSGRDTALGDEQYF. CDR3 in DNA: TGTGCCAGCAGCGGCCGGGACACCGCCCTCGGGGACGAGCAGTACTTC. Filled out from reference TRBV9 and TRBJ2-7, the complete variable domain reads DSGVTQTPKHLITATGQRVTLRCSPRSGDLSVYWYQQSLDQGLQFLIQYYNGEERAKGNILERFSAQQFPDLHSELNLSSLELGDSALYFCASSGRDTALGDEQYFGPGTRLTVT.